This is a list of T cell receptor beta chains from one sample in a study of blood T cell repertoires in COVID-19. TCRdb's copy holds only in-frame clones and misses some; the assay was immunoSEQ multiplex PCR. In the table there are some 160,000 clones, roughly 77% of which are singletons. The sequencing sample was made of peripheral blood. The receptors derive from a man in his fifties or sixties with acute or convalescent COVID-19. The CDR3 runs from the conserved cysteine through the conserved F or W. Fields, in order: D gene, J gene, clone size, V gene, CDR3 DNA, CDR3 protein. A D gene is named only where the DNA matches it firmly. Some rows have no size entry. The others give once, few or many, or a class for an expanded clone.

NA	TRBJ2-5	once	TRBV5-4	TGTGCCAGCAGCCTCACAGGTATCCAAGAGACCCAGTACTTC	CASSLTGIQETQYF
TRBD1	TRBJ1-2	NA	TRBV24-1	TGTGCCACCAGTGATGGAACAGGGGGCTATGGCTACACCTTC	CATSDGTGGYGYTF
NA	TRBJ1-4	NA	TRBV7-9	TGTGCCAGCAGCCAGGGGCAGTCTAATGAAAAACTGTTTTTT	CASSQGQSNEKLFF
TRBD1	TRBJ1-2	NA	TRBV29-1	TGCAGCGTTGCAGGGGGGACAGGGAGATCCTATGGCTACACCTTC	CSVAGGTGRSYGYTF
NA	TRBJ1-3	NA	TRBV2	TGTGCCAGCTCCCCAGACCTAATGCGGGGAAACACCATATATTTT	CASSPDLMRGNTIYF
TRBD1	TRBJ1-5	few	TRBV19	TGTGCCAGTAGCCGAAGGACAGGGCTTCGGTATAGCAATCAGCCCCAGCATTTT	CASSRRTGLRYSNQPQHF
TRBD2	TRBJ2-3	NA	TRBV7-2	TGTGCCAGCAGCTTCACTAGCGGGAGGGCAGATACGCAGTATTTT	CASSFTSGRADTQYF
TRBD2	TRBJ2-1	once	TRBV9	TGTGCCAGCAGCGTAGGTTCTAGCGGGCAGTTCTTC	CASSVGSSGQFF
NA	TRBJ1-4	NA	TRBV21-1	TGTGCCAGCAGCAAAGCGGGGCAGGGCAGAAGTGAAAAACTGTTTTTT	CASSKAGQGRSEKLFF
TRBD1	TRBJ2-5	once	TRBV6-5	TGTGCCAGCAGTTCTCCATTTAGGACAGGGGGCAAGACCCAGTACTTC	CASSSPFRTGGKTQYF
NA	TRBJ2-3	NA	TRBV10-2	TGCGCCAGCAGTGAGACCGGGGATACGCAGTATTTT	CASSETGDTQYF
NA	TRBJ1-2	NA	TRBV7-3	TGTGCCAGCAGCCAAGGGGGGGCCGGAGATGGCTACACCTTC	CASSQGGAGDGYTF
TRBD1	TRBJ1-4	NA	TRBV25-1	TGTGCCAGCAGTGAAGACCGGGACAGAGATGAAAAACTGTTTTTT	CASSEDRDRDEKLFF
TRBD2	TRBJ2-1	NA	TRBV11-2	TGTGCCAGCAGCTTAACCAGCGGGACTTACAATGAGCAGTTCTTC	CASSLTSGTYNEQFF
TRBD2	TRBJ2-1	few	TRBV5-8	TGTGCCAGCAGCTTCGGGACTAGCGGGAGACAGGAGCAGTTCTTC	CASSFGTSGRQEQFF
TRBD1	TRBJ2-3	NA	TRBV18	TGTGCCAGCTCCCAGACAGGGGTGAAAGATACGCAGTATTTT	CASSQTGVKDTQYF
TRBD2	TRBJ2-5	once	TRBV4-1	TGCGCCAGCAGCCGAATTGGACTAGCGGGGCCAGAGACCCAGTACTTC	CASSRIGLAGPETQYF